The following is a T cell receptor (beta chain) sequence with its context. This sample is drawn from a study of T cell changes during pregnancy in multiple sclerosis. Assay used: immunoSEQ multiplex PCR; TCRdb lists only in-frame clones, some missing. This repertoire shows about 31,000 clones, about 91% found once; its top ten account for 6% to 7.5%. CDR1 is ENHRY, CDR2 SYGVKD, per germline. CDR3 length: 15 residues. The ends were cut back, 6 bases at V and 3 bases at J, with 14 bases in the middle. Source: CD8+ T cells from peripheral blood mononuclear cells, taken in the second trimester of pregnancy. This sequence was found in a female donor with multiple sclerosis, enrolled in a pregnancy study. The V call is TRBV10-3, the J call TRBJ1-4, with D uncertain. The CDR3 is CAIRAQAGANEKLFF. For the CDR3, the DNA is TGTGCCATCAGGGCCCAAGCGGGAGCTAATGAAAAACTGTTTTTT.